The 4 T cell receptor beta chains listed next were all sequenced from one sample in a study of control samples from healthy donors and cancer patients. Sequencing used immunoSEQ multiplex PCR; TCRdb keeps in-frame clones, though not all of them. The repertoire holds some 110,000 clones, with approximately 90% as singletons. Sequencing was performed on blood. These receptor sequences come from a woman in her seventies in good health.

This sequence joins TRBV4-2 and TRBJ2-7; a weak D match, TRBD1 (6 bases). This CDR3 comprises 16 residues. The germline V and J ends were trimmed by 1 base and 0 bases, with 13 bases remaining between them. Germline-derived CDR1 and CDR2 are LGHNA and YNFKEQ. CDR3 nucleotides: TGTGCCAGCAGCCAAGGGGCGACAGGACTCTCCTACGAGCAGTACTTC. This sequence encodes CASSQGATGLSYEQYF.

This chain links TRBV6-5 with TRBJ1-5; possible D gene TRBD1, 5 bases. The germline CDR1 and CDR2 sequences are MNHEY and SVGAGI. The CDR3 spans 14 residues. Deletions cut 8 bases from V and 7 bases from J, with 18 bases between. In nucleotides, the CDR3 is TGTGCCAGCTCTAAATCCGGGGGGAGGCAGCCCCAGCATTTT. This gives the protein CASSKSGGRQPQHF.

The CDR3 loop reads CASSPSPGQNEQYF. The CDR3 DNA follows: TGTGCCAGTAGTCCCTCCCCGGGCCAGAACGAGCAGTACTTC. The chain employs TRBV19 and TRBJ2-7; D uncertain. Germline-derived CDR1 and CDR2 are LNHDA and SQIVND (reference sequence). This CDR3 spans 14 amino acids. The V gene lost 5 bases and the J gene lost 5 bases, with 16 bases spanning the gap. Variable domain in full (rest from reference TRBV19 and TRBJ2-7): DGGITQSPKYLFRKEGQNVTLSCEQNLNHDAMYWYRQDPGQGLRLIYYSQIVNDFQKGDIAEGYSVSREKKESFPLTVTSAQKNPTAFYLCASSPSPGQNEQYFGPGTRLTVT.

The CDR3 reads CASRTERRPEELFF. The CDR3 coding sequence is TGTGCCAGCCGCACCGAAAGACGTCCCGAGGAGCTGTTTTTT. This sequence joins TRBV6-5 and TRBJ2-2, with D uncertain. V lost 8 bases to trimming and J lost 10 bases, with 20 bases between them. Germline CDR1 and CDR2: MNHEY and SVGAGI. CDR3 length equals 14 residues.